This section outlines one TCR beta chain sequence together with its context. The sample holds a few counts of this clone. No cognate antigen has been identified for it. No qualities accompany the bases; no much larger clone lies one base away. The data belong to a study of tumor-infiltrating lymphocytes in localized non-small cell lung cancer (dated by TCRdb to about 2021). Study-wide context: Several histologies were represented in the cohort, which also included both smokers and never-smokers as well as patients whose samples were collected after neoadjuvant chemotherapy. In total, the ICON cohort was made up of 150 or so surgical patients who had localized non-small cell lung cancer and whose tumors were resected. Alongside flow cytometry, multiplex immunofluorescence, RNA-seq, exome sequencing and proteomics, TCR sequencing was applied to the same patients as one of several integrated assays. From each patient came resected tumor tissue plus uninvolved lung tissue from that same patient, and the uninvolved lung tissue was described as non-adjacent to the tumor. The paired tumor versus uninvolved lung comparison of immunoSEQ T-cell fraction included roughly 60 patients. Overall study results and their limits: Because different assays used different pieces of the same tissue, intratumor heterogeneity could not be separated from technical variation. The TCR-derived T-cell fraction showed no difference between the flow cytometry-defined immunotypes IM1 (good prognosis) and IM2 (poor prognosis). Assay coverage varied across patients depending on available tissue quantity, so only a subset of the cohort had TCR sequencing. Recurrence-free survival showed no association with tumor T-cell fraction measured by TCR sequencing (p = 0.61). In line with immunofluorescence CD3 counts, TCRbeta sequencing supported higher T cell infiltration in tumors compared with uninvolved lung tissue.

CDR1 and CDR2, per the germline V gene (reference sequence), are DFQATT and SNEGSKA. V is trimmed back by 8 bases and J by 5 bases, and the junction contains 2 bases that no gene match accounts for. The CDR3 covers 10 residues, taking in both the cysteine and the phenylalanine. The sequence is cut down to CDR3 DNA, 30 bases in frame from base 1. Patient enrollment in ICON started in early 2016, and the final patient was enrolled in 2018. From a subcohort of 75 to 90 patients, fresh tumor and matched uninvolved tissue were collected for in-depth immune analyses, including TCR sequencing. TCR sequencing was performed on DNA isolated from bulk tissue, without cell sorting. TCR sequencing with the immunoSEQ assay provided the T-cell fraction in tumor and uninvolved lung tissue. On the study's bioinformatics: For survival analysis, patients were divided into high (upper tertile) and low (lower two tertiles) T-cell fraction groups, which were compared by log-rank test. A signed-rank test was used to test differences in T-cell fraction between paired tumor and uninvolved lung samples. The immuneACCESS repertoire file appears here via TCRdb, limited to in-frame rearrangements. These files lack a portion of the clones; in checked studies, under half of the deficit traces to unresolved V genes, and the cause of the others is not known. The DNA gave D and trimming, while V, J and clone size come from that table. Present in this sample are around 21,000 clones, about 80% of which were seen just once. The ten largest clones represent around 3.5% of the sample.

The TCR comes from a human donor with non-small cell lung cancer. The chain is made from TRBV20-1 and TRBJ1-1; the junction holds 7 bases that match TRBD1. Sequences were obtained from lung tumor tissue. The CDR3 region has the sequence CSTGVTEAFF. At the DNA level, the sequence is TGCAGTACAGGGGTGACTGAAGCTTTCTTT.